The 30 T cell receptor delta chains in this list originate from one sample, sequenced in a study of Vδ1+ human thymocytes. Study-wide findings and caveats: In the thymus, TRG and TRD repertoires looked highly polyclonal with Gaussian CDR3 lengths.

The antigens these receptors bind are not known. Sequences come from RNA converted to cDNA by reverse transcription. Multiplex PCR used pooled V-gene forward primers and a constant-region reverse primer to amplify CDR3s. TCRdb re-analyzed the multiplex PCR reads via CATT. The data contain more than 25,000 delta-chain clones, under 8% of them seen just once; the ten biggest clones take up about 1%. The sample consisted of Vdelta1+ gamma-delta thymocytes from the thymus. The subset was: FACS-sorted CD3+ TCRalphabeta- TCRVdelta1+ TCRVdelta2- thymocytes. The source of these receptors is a girl less than two years old who had congenital heart surgery.

This clone turned up a few times. The rearrangement uses TRDV1 and TRDJ2, with unresolved D. Trimming cost V 0 bases and J 1 base, with 12 bases left between them. This CDR3 spans 17 amino acids. Germline loops: CDR1 TSWWSYY, CDR2 QGS. The CDR3 reads CALGELRPEGLTAQLFF. The CDR3 bases are TGTGCTCTTGGGGAACTGAGGCCGGAGGGTTTGACAGCACAACTCTTCTTT.

Only a few counts were recorded for this clone. The J gene is TRDJ1, the V gene TRDV1, with 10 bases matching TRDD3. The CDR3 covers 17 residues. The germline gives CDR1 TSWWSYY, CDR2 QGS. V lost 1 base to trimming and J lost 0 bases; unmatched junction nucleotides: 5. The CDR3 loop is CALGEHWGMLYTDKLIF. Written as DNA, the CDR3 is TGTGCTCTTGGGGAACACTGGGGGATGCTCTACACCGATAAACTCATCTTT.

Although no V gene was called, TRDJ1 is the J gene. The CDR3 covers 16 residues. The DNA for the CDR3 is TGTGCTCTTGGGGTCCCTAGGGGCCCCTCGGGCGCCGGACTCATCTTT. It specifies CALGVPRGPSGAGLIF.

This sequence joins TRDV1 and TRDJ1, with TRDD2 identical over 7 bases. In germline, CDR1 is TSWWSYY, CDR2 QGS. Germline trimming cut 3 bases from V and 0 bases from J; bases unmatched to any gene: 25. The CDR3 is made up of 22 amino acids. In DNA, the CDR3 is TGTGCTCTTGGGGATTCGCGATTCCTACGAGCGGGGAGGAGGGGTCACACCGATAAACTCATCTTT. Its protein product is CALGDSRFLRAGRRGHTDKLIF.

The rearrangement joins TRDV1 to TRDJ1; D not certain. The CDR3 contains 19 residues. V lost 0 bases to trimming and J lost 4 bases, with 24 bases between them. Germline values: CDR1 TSWWSYY, CDR2 QGS. CDR3 in DNA: TGTGCTCTTGGGGAACTACAAGCTGCCGGCGTACTCCCTAGCGATAAACTCATCTTT. This gives the protein CALGELQAAGVLPSDKLIF.

The rearrangement uses TRDV1 and TRDJ1; 10 bases map to TRDD3. TCRdb leaves out the J gene; it was filled in here by matching the DNA to germline. Germline CDR1 is TSWWSYY and CDR2 is QGS. The CDR3 runs to 18 residues. Trimming cost V 2 bases and J 7 bases; bases outside gene matches: 16. The CDR3 spells CALGEDGFWGIVDAKLIF. Here the CDR3 DNA reads TGTGCTCTTGGGGAAGACGGGTTCTGGGGGATAGTAGACGCTAAACTCATCTTT.

The rearrangement joins TRDV1 to TRDJ1, with D perhaps TRDD2 or TRDD3 (8 bases each). This CDR3 region has 21 residues. CDR1 and CDR2 (germline): TSWWSYY, QGS. The V end was cut by 9 bases, the J end by 0 bases, with 35 bases between. CDR3 bases: TGTGCTCTCCAAATCCGGCCTTCCTATACTGGGGGGATAACGTACACCGATAAACTCATCTTT. Its translation is CALQIRPSYTGGITYTDKLIF.

This clone was observed a handful of times. The rearrangement uses TRDV1 and TRDJ1; possible D gene TRDD3, 6 bases. The CDR3 consists of 15 residues. Between the trimmed V and J ends, which lost 2 bases and 0 bases, there was a span of 10 bases. Germline assignment: CDR1 TSWWSYY and CDR2 QGS. CDR3 residues: CALGEGLGYTDKLIF. As DNA, the CDR3 is TGTGCTCTTGGGGAAGGGCTGGGGTACACCGATAAACTCATCTTT.

In this sample, this clone is medium-sized (0.01 to 0.1%). The chain couples TRAV29/DV5 to TRDJ1; 8 positions agree with TRDD3. The CDR3 loop spans 19 amino acids. Trimming at V came to 0 bases and at J to 0 bases, leaving 16 bases not matched to a gene. CDR1 is NSMFDY and CDR2 is ISSIKDK in the germline V gene. The CDR3 DNA sequence: TGTGCAGCAAGCGCGTCCACCTACAGGGGATACCTATACACCGATAAACTCATCTTT. Translating gives CAASASTYRGYLYTDKLIF.

This clone has only a few counts. The V call is TRDV1, the J call TRDJ1, with D tentatively TRDD2 (6 bases). The ends were cut back, 3 bases at V and 1 base at J, with 27 bases in the middle. The CDR3 has 20 residues. Germline values: CDR1 TSWWSYY, CDR2 QGS. CDR3 coding DNA: TGTGCTCTTGGGGACGCCTCCTACGACCTAAGGGTTGACTTCACCGATAAACTCATCTTT. This sequence encodes CALGDASYDLRVDFTDKLIF.

The chain links TRDV1 to TRDJ1, with D possibly TRDD2 on 6 matching bases. TCRdb supplies no J gene; here it was assigned by aligning the nucleotide sequence to germline. CDR3 length equals 22 residues. Germline lookup yields CDR1 TSWWSYY and CDR2 QGS. Trimming left V 2 bases short and J 2 bases short, with 33 bases between. The CDR3 bases are TGTGCTCTTGGGGAAGAGGCGGAGTCCTACCCTCCTCTTAGCAAGAAGACCGATAAACTCATCTTT. It specifies CALGEEAESYPPLSKKTDKLIF.

The chain employs TRDV1 and TRDJ1; D unresolved. The CDR3 covers 14 residues. Trimming stripped 5 bases from V and 1 base from J, with 11 bases between. CDR1 TSWWSYY and CDR2 QGS come from the germline V gene. The CDR3 sequence: CALGTSTFTDKLIF. The DNA for the CDR3 is TGTGCTCTTGGGACCTCTACTTTCACCGATAAACTCATCTTT.

V and J are TRDV1 and TRDJ1, with D unresolved. CDR1 and CDR2 (germline): TSWWSYY, QGS. Trimming left V 4 bases short and J 0 bases short, with 18 bases between. The length of the CDR3 is 17 residues. The DNA for the CDR3 is TGTGCTCTTGGGGGCAGGGGTCTTCAGGAATACACCGATAAACTCATCTTT. Translating gives CALGGRGLQEYTDKLIF.

This clone turned up a few times. No DNA is shown, since the ends of the CDR3 on it are uncertain; the CDR3 is the one TCRdb lists. This chain joins TRDV1 and TRDJ1; the listed D gene, TRDD3, was not tested against the DNA. Per germline, CDR1 TSWWSYY and CDR2 QGS. The CDR3 comprises 22 residues, both ends counted. CDR3 in amino acids: CALWEGTTGPVKFKIIPPKLIF.

The chain is built from TRDV1 and TRDJ1; no clear D gene. The V end was cut by 2 bases, the J end by 3 bases, with 10 bases between. CDR3 length: 14 amino acids. Per germline, CDR1 TSWWSYY and CDR2 QGS. Written as DNA, the CDR3 is TGTGCTCTTGGGGAATCGGGGTTCTCCGATAAACTCATCTTT. Encoded protein: CALGESGFSDKLIF.

This clone occurred a few times. The chain has TRDV1 and TRDJ1; 8 bases fit TRDD3. Trimming cost V 0 bases and J 0 bases; bases outside gene matches: 15. Per the germline V gene, CDR1 is TSWWSYY and CDR2 is QGS. The length of the CDR3 is 20 residues. CDR3 region: CALGELVDLLGVPYTDKLIF. The CDR3 region has the DNA TGTGCTCTTGGGGAACTAGTTGACCTACTGGGGGTTCCGTACACCGATAAACTCATCTTT.

In its sample, this clone is medium-sized. Distinct nucleotide sequences in the sample also encode this CDR3. The chain carries TRDV2 and TRDJ1; 10 positions match TRDD3. Germline lookup yields CDR1 GEAIGNYY and CDR2 EKD. Trimming took 3 bases from V and 6 from J; bases not matched to a gene: 3. This CDR3 is built from 13 residues. The CDR3 region is CACDHTGGYKLIF. The CDR3, as DNA: TGTGCCTGTGACCATACTGGGGGATATAAACTCATCTTT.

This sequence joins TRAV29/DV5 and TRDJ1, with D possibly being TRDD2 (6 bases). The CDR3 is made up of 19 amino acids. Germline V gene lookup returns CDR1 NSMFDY and CDR2 ISSIKDK. Trimming shortened V by 3 bases and J by 0 bases, and 27 bases separated the two germline ends. CDR3 sequence (DNA): TGTGCAGCAAACCCTACACTCTTCCTCGCTAAGCCGTACACCGATAAACTCATCTTT. It yields the protein CAANPTLFLAKPYTDKLIF.

The chain carries TRDV1 and TRDJ1; 9 bases are shared with TRDD3. Unmatched junction bases numbered 21, after V lost 1 base and J lost 0 bases. CDR1 TSWWSYY and CDR2 QGS come from the germline V gene. The CDR3 sequence is 22 residues long. The CDR3 nucleotides are TGTGCTCTTGGGGAACGGTCTTTATCCCTGCCTATGTCTGGGGGATACACCGATAAACTCATCTTT. It codes for CALGERSLSLPMSGGYTDKLIF.

The V gene is TRDV1, the J gene TRDJ1; 9 bases map to TRDD3. The CDR3 spans 24 residues. Trimming at V came to 0 bases and at J to 0 bases, leaving 26 bases not matched to a gene. Germline V CDR1 and CDR2: TSWWSYY, QGS. CDR3 region: CALGELENGQGGTGGPLYTDKLIF. The CDR3 DNA is TGTGCTCTTGGGGAACTAGAGAACGGACAAGGCGGTACTGGGGGACCCCTGTACACCGATAAACTCATCTTT.

The chain is built from TRDV1 and TRDJ1, with 12 bases fitting TRDD3. Germline matching of the DNA provided the J gene here, since TCRdb leaves it blank. V was clipped by 1 base and J by 0 bases; unmatched bases: 18. Germline CDR1 and CDR2: TSWWSYY and QGS. This CDR3 has 22 residues. The CDR3 sequence: CALGEPVGRYWGIPPYTDKLIF. The CDR3 DNA reads TGTGCTCTTGGGGAACCAGTAGGACGTTACTGGGGGATACCCCCCTACACCGATAAACTCATCTTT.

The gene calls are TRDV1 and TRDJ1; TRDD2 matches 7 bases. Germline V gene lookup returns CDR1 TSWWSYY and CDR2 QGS. V lost 2 bases and J lost 0; bases outside the gene matches: 15. The CDR3 consists of 19 residues. This CDR3 reads CALGEGLPSGLCNTDKLIF. Here the CDR3 DNA reads TGTGCTCTTGGGGAAGGCCTTCCTTCTGGGCTTTGTAACACCGATAAACTCATCTTT.

The chain employs TRDV1 and TRDJ1; the D is unclear. V lost 4 bases to trimming and J lost 5 bases, with 17 bases between them. The CDR3 runs 15 residues. The germline gives CDR1 TSWWSYY, CDR2 QGS. CDR3 residues: CALGGKSGSRDKLIF. For the CDR3, the DNA is TGTGCTCTTGGGGGTAAGAGCGGGAGCCGAGATAAACTCATCTTT.

V is TRDV1 and J is TRDJ1; 9 bases are a match to TRDD3. The CDR3 length is 21 residues. The V segment lost 0 bases and the J segment 0 bases; nucleotides outside the gene matches: 17. Germline V CDR1 and CDR2: TSWWSYY, QGS. This CDR3 is CALGELAPKFGDTCDTDKLIF. As DNA, the CDR3 is TGTGCTCTTGGGGAACTGGCTCCTAAATTCGGGGATACGTGTGACACCGATAAACTCATCTTT.

This clone was recorded a few times. This chain joins TRDV1 and TRDJ1; D is unclear. This CDR3 has 18 residues. Looked up from germline, CDR1 is TSWWSYY and CDR2 is QGS. The V end was cut by 3 bases, the J end by 4 bases, with 24 bases between. The CDR3 coding sequence is TGTGCTCTTGGGGACTCCCGGGGCCCCTGCCTTACTTACGATAAACTCATCTTT. Protein sequence: CALGDSRGPCLTYDKLIF.

The rearrangement links TRDV1 to TRDJ1; possible D gene TRDD2, 6 bases. The CDR3 spans 18 residues. The V and J ends lost 0 bases and 0 bases respectively, with 17 bases between them. CDR1 and CDR2 from the germline V gene are TSWWSYY and QGS. For the CDR3, the DNA is TGTGCTCTTGGGGAACTACCCTTTCCTAGTCGGGACACCGATAAACTCATCTTT. Translation gives CALGELPFPSRDTDKLIF.

This clone occurred a few times. The rearrangement joins TRDV1 to TRDJ1; 9 nucleotides line up with TRDD3. After removal of 1 base from V and 1 base from J, the junction contained 13 bases not matched to a gene. Germline V gene data show CDR1 as TSWWSYY and CDR2 as QGS. This CDR3 comprises 19 residues. The CDR3 sequence is CALGEHARYGDTRTDKLIF. CDR3 DNA: TGTGCTCTTGGGGAACACGCGAGGTATGGGGATACGCGCACCGATAAACTCATCTTT.

Only a few counts were recorded for this clone. The chain couples TRDV1 to TRDJ1, with TRDD3 matching 11 bases. The CDR3 is 18 amino acids. In germline, CDR1 is TSWWSYY, CDR2 QGS. Germline trimming cut 3 bases from V and 7 bases from J; bases unmatched to any gene: 16. The CDR3 coding sequence is TGTGCTCTTGGGGACCCTTCACATTACTGGGGGATAATCCGTAAACTCATCTTT. It specifies CALGDPSHYWGIIRKLIF.

The chain couples TRDV1 to TRDJ1; TRDD2 or TRDD3 may be the D gene (7 bases each). CDR3 length equals 19 residues. Germline V gives CDR1 TSWWSYY, CDR2 QGS. V gave up 0 bases and J gave up 2 bases, with 22 bases separating them. CDR3 nucleotide sequence: TGTGCTCTTGGGGAACTAGTTCCTACTGGCGTGGGGGAAACCGATAAACTCATCTTT. Residues: CALGELVPTGVGETDKLIF.

This clone turned up a few times. The chain carries TRDV2 and TRDJ1, with 8 bases matching TRDD3. Germline CDR1 and CDR2: GEAIGNYY and EKD. This CDR3 spans 15 amino acids. The V and J ends lost 5 bases and 0 bases, in that order; junction bases with no gene match: 7. The CDR3 coding sequence is TGTGCCTGTGCAATACTGGGGGGGTACACCGATAAACTCATCTTT. Its translation: CACAILGGYTDKLIF.